This is a list of T cell receptor beta chains from one sample in a study of cytomegalovirus exposure and HLA in healthy donors. The method was immunoSEQ multiplex PCR; TCRdb's version includes in-frame clones alone and lacks a portion of them. The repertoire includes about 180,000 clones, 75% to 85% of them detected once, and 2% to 3% sits in the top ten. The sample was PBMCs. These receptors originate from a woman aged 25 to 39 in good health and CMV-seropositive. Both conserved end residues are trimmed from each CDR3.

V gene: TRBV7-8; CDR3 length: 13; CDR3 protein: ASSVGTGGYHEQY
V gene: TRBV4-2; CDR3 length: 12; CDR3 protein: ASGLGVGGETQY
V gene: TRBV28; CDR3 length: 14; CDR3 protein: ASNRGTSGDTGELF
V gene: TRBV4-1; CDR3 length: 14; CDR3 protein: ASSHPLTVLTGELF
V gene: TRBV30; CDR3 length: 13; CDR3 protein: AWSRGQGAGETQY
V gene: TRBV4-3; CDR3 length: 13; CDR3 protein: ASSQVRAGNGGYT
V gene: TRBV5-6; CDR3 length: 12; CDR3 protein: ASGKGGLGGELF
V gene: TRBV2; CDR3 length: 12; CDR3 protein: ASSYRGGTDTQY
V gene: TRBV4-1; CDR3 length: 13; CDR3 protein: ASRLRTGVYNEQF
V gene: TRBV6-1; CDR3 length: 12; CDR3 protein: ASRLDRLFNEQF
V gene: TRBV23-1; CDR3 length: 16; CDR3 protein: ASSQSRTGPSSNYGYT
V gene: TRBV6-1; CDR3 length: 13; CDR3 protein: ASRTPGELAYGYT
V gene: TRBV2; CDR3 length: 12; CDR3 protein: ASSGQGGTGELF
V gene: TRBV15; CDR3 length: 11; CDR3 protein: ATSITGREKLF
V gene: TRBV7-2; CDR3 length: 12; CDR3 protein: ASSPDRGNQPQH
V gene: TRBV4-3; CDR3 length: 13; CDR3 protein: ASSRIGGASRELF
V gene: TRBV2; CDR3 length: 13; CDR3 protein: ASRETSGGAEGQY
V gene: TRBV30; CDR3 length: 11; CDR3 protein: AWGGDSNQPQH
V gene: TRBV6-1; CDR3 length: 13; CDR3 protein: ASSPGTGGLETQY
V gene: TRBV4-2; CDR3 length: 16; CDR3 protein: ASSQEGAGGPGTGELF
V gene: TRBV28; CDR3 length: 12; CDR3 protein: ASSLGSLNQPQH
V gene: TRBV27; CDR3 length: 11; CDR3 protein: ASSLPGAYEQY
V gene: TRBV2; CDR3 length: 13; CDR3 protein: ASSVNRERNEKLF
V gene: TRBV5-6; CDR3 length: 13; CDR3 protein: ASSLARGSYNEQF
V gene: TRBV7-2; CDR3 length: 13; CDR3 protein: ASSSGQGAGEKLF
V gene: TRBV5-8; CDR3 length: 12; CDR3 protein: ASSRSRGRDTQY
V gene: TRBV30; CDR3 length: 12; CDR3 protein: AWSQGNGNQPQH
V gene: TRBV10-3; CDR3 length: 16; CDR3 protein: AISESRRVSSGANVLT